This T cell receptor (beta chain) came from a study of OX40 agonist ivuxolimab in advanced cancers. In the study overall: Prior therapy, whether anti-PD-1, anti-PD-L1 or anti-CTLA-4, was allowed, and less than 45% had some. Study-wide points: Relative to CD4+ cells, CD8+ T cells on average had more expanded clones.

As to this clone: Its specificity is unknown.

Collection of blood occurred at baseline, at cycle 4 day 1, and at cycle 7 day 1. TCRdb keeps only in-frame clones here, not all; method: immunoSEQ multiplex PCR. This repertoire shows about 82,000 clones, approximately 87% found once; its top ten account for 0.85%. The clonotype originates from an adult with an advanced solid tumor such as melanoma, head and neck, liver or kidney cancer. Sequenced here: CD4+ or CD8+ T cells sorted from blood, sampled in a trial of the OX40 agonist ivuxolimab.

CDR3 residues: CASSYGTGFPNYGYTF. Here the CDR3 DNA reads TGTGCCAGCAGCTATGGGACAGGGTTTCCGAACTATGGCTACACCTTC. This rearrangement joins TRBV27 to TRBJ1-2; TRBD1 agrees at 9 bases. This CDR3 spans 16 amino acids. Per the germline V gene, CDR1 is MNHEY and CDR2 is SMNVEV (reference sequence). Unmatched junction bases numbered 10, after V lost 6 bases and J lost 2 bases.